Detailed here is one TCR beta chain. The data belong to a study of control samples from healthy donors and cancer patients. Some clones are missing from TCRdb's copy, which holds only in-frame ones; the method was immunoSEQ multiplex PCR. Counted here are roughly 100,000 clones, around 82% occurring once; the ten biggest clones make up approximately 13%. Sequencing input: blood. The TCR originated in a woman in her forties or fifties in good health.

The CDR3 is CATSEGGGVNTEAFF. CDR3 sequence (DNA): TGTGCCACCAGTGAGGGAGGGGGCGTTAACACTGAAGCTTTCTTT. V and J are TRBV24-1 and TRBJ1-1, with 7 bases matching TRBD1. Germline loops: CDR1 KGHDR, CDR2 SFDVKD. V lost 4 bases and J lost 2; bases outside the gene matches: 6. The CDR3 has 15 amino acids.